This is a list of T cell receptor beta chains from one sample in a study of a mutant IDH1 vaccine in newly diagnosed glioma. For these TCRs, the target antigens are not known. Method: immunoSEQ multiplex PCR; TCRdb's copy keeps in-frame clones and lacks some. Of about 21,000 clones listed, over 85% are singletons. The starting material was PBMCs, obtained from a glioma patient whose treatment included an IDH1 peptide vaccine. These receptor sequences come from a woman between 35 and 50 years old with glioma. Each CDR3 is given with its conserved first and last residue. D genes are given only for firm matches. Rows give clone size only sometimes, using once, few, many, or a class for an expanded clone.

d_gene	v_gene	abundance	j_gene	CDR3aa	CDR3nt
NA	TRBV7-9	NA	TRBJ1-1	CASSKVNTEAFF	TGTGCCAGCAGCAAAGTAAACACTGAAGCTTTCTTT
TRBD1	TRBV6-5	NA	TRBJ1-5	CASSRDRASNQPQHF	TGTGCCAGCAGTCGGGACAGGGCCTCAAATCAGCCCCAGCATTTT
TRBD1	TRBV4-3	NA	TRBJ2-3	CASSQGDRGGLTDTQYF	TGCGCCAGCAGCCAGGGGGACAGGGGTGGCCTCACAGATACGCAGTATTTT
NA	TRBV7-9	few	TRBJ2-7	CASSDPVRASYEQYF	TGTGCCAGCAGCGACCCCGTCAGGGCGTCCTACGAGCAGTACTTC
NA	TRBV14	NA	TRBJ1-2	CASSPDFQYGYTF	TGTGCCAGCAGCCCAGATTTCCAATATGGCTACACCTTC
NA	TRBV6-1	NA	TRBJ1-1	CASRTSMNTEAFF	TGTGCCAGCAGGACAAGCATGAACACTGAAGCTTTCTTT
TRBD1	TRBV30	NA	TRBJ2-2	CAWSPGQGAGELFF	TGTGCCTGGAGTCCGGGACAGGGGGCCGGGGAGCTGTTTTTT
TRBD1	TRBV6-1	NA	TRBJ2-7	CASRLTGGYEQYF	TGTGCCAGCAGATTGACAGGGGGCTACGAGCAGTACTTC
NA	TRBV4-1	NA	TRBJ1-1	CASSQEALRDGTEAFF	TGCGCCAGCAGCCAAGAAGCGTTGAGGGACGGCACTGAAGCTTTCTTT
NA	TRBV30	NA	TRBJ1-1	CAWSVSGRTEAFF	TGTGCCTGGAGTGTATCAGGGAGAACTGAAGCTTTCTTT
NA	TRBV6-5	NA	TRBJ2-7	CASSSMSLLGGYEQYF	TGTGCCAGCAGTTCCATGAGTCTATTGGGGGGCTACGAGCAGTACTTC
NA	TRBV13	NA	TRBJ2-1	CASSSRDTSSYNEQFF	TGTGCCAGCAGCTCCCGGGACACGAGCTCCTACAATGAGCAGTTCTTC
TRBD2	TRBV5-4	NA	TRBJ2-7	CASSWGTSGRPLSNEQYF	TGTGCCAGCAGCTGGGGGACTAGCGGGAGGCCGCTGAGCAACGAGCAGTACTTC
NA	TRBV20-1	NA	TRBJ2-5	CSAISVGTQYF	TGCAGTGCTATCAGTGTGGGGACCCAGTACTTC
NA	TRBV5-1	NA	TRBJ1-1	CASSLVADMNTEAFF	TGCGCCAGCAGCTTGGTGGCAGACATGAACACTGAAGCTTTCTTT
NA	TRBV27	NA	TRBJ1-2	CATGDRNYGYTF	TGTGCCACCGGCGATAGGAACTATGGCTACACCTTC
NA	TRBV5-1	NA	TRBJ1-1	CASWPGWGSDTEAFF	TGCGCCAGCTGGCCGGGTTGGGGCTCGGACACTGAAGCTTTCTTT
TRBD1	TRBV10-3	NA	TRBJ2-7	CAISARQGEYEQYF	TGTGCCATCAGTGCGCGACAGGGGGAATACGAGCAGTACTTC
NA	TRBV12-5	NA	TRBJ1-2	CASGLETPYGYTF	TGTGCTAGTGGTTTGGAAACGCCTTATGGCTACACCTTC
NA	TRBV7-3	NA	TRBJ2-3	CASSLTAGGSSTTDTQYF	TGTGCCAGCAGCTTGACGGCCGGGGGCTCTAGTACCACAGATACGCAGTATTTT
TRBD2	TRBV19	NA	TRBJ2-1	CASSIRIGLAGGTVYNEQFF	TGTGCCAGTAGTATACGAATTGGACTAGCGGGGGGGACCGTGTACAATGAGCAGTTCTTC
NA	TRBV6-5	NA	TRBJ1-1	CASSEAPNTEAFF	TGTGCCAGCAGCGAAGCCCCGAACACTGAAGCTTTCTTT
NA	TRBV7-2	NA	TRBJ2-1	CASSLARYPSYNEQFF	TGTGCCAGCAGCTTAGCGCGTTACCCCTCCTACAATGAGCAGTTCTTC
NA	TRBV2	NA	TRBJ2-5	CAGQSSRETQYF	TGTGCCGGCCAGAGTAGCCGGGAGACCCAGTACTTC
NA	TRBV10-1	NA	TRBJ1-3	CASSESSGAQGNTIYF	TGCGCCAGCAGTGAGTCGTCCGGGGCGCAAGGAAACACCATATATTTT
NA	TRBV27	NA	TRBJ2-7	CASSRGTTSYEQYF	TGTGCCAGCTCTCGCGGGACCACATCATACGAGCAGTACTTC
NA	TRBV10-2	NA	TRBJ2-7	CASSDIEQYF	TGCGCCAGCAGTGATATCGAGCAGTACTTC
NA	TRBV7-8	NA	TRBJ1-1	CASSSPGGMNTEAFF	TGTGCCAGCAGCTCACCGGGTGGGATGAACACTGAAGCTTTCTTT
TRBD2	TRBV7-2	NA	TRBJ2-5	CASSFLAGEETQYF	TGTGCCAGCAGCTTCCTAGCGGGAGAAGAGACCCAGTACTTC
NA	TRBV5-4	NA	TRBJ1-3	CASSLAGSGNTIYF	TGTGCCAGCAGCTTGGCAGGGTCTGGAAACACCATATATTTT
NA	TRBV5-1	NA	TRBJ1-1	CASSLRVDGEAFF	TGCGCCAGCAGCTTGCGGGTTGATGGTGAAGCTTTCTTT
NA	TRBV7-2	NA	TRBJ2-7	CASSLRGGEQYF	TGTGCCAGCAGCTTAAGGGGGGGCGAGCAGTACTTC
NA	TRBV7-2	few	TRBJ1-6	CASSPWSHSPLHF	TGTGCCAGCAGCCCCTGGAGTCATTCACCCCTCCACTTT
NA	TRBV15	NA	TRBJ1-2	CATSRDLAVYGYTF	TGTGCCACCAGCAGAGATCTGGCAGTCTATGGCTACACCTTC
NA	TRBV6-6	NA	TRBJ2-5	CASRARAETQYF	TGTGCCAGCAGAGCCAGGGCAGAGACCCAGTACTTC
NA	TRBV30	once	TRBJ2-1	CAWSGLANEQFF	TGTGCCTGGAGTGGCCTCGCCAATGAGCAGTTCTTC
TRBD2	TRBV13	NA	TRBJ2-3	CASSRSSGTDTQYF	TGTGCCAGCAGCCGATCTAGCGGGACAGATACGCAGTATTTT
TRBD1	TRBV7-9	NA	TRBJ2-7	CASSPRDRTYEQYF	TGTGCCAGCAGCCCCCGGGACAGAACCTACGAGCAGTACTTC
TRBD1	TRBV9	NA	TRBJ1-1	CASSVRRTGEILRYTEAFF	TGTGCCAGCAGCGTGAGGAGGACAGGGGAAATCTTAAGGTACACTGAAGCTTTCTTT
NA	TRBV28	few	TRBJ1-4	CASSLFEKLFF	TGTGCCAGCAGTTTATTTGAAAAACTGTTTTTT
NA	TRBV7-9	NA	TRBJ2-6	CASSLGLTGANVLTF	TGTGCCAGCAGCTTAGGGTTGACTGGGGCCAACGTCCTGACTTTC
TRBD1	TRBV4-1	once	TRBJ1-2	CASSQDMRAGTEFYGYTF	TGCGCCAGCAGCCAAGATATGAGGGCCGGGACAGAATTCTATGGCTACACCTTC
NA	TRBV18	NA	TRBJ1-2	CASSSQRITDTNYGYTF	TGTGCCAGCTCCTCACAAAGGATAACAGATACTAACTATGGCTACACCTTC
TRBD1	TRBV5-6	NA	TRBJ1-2	CASSSQSFQGDYTF	TGTGCCAGCAGCTCCCAAAGCTTCCAGGGGGACTACACCTTC
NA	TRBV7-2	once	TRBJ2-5	CASSLPYLGAQYF	TGTGCCAGCAGCTTACCTTATCTAGGGGCCCAGTACTTC
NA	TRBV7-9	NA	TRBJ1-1	CASSFFPQLTEAFF	TGTGCCAGCAGCTTTTTTCCACAGTTAACTGAAGCTTTCTTT
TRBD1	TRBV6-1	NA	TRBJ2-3	CASRGTGADTQYF	TGTGCCAGCAGGGGGACAGGGGCAGATACGCAGTATTTT
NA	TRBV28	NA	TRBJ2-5	CASSSSGETQYF	TGTGCCAGCAGTAGCTCGGGGGAGACCCAGTACTTC
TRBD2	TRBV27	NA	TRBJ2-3	CASSLSTTLAGRADTQYF	TGTGCCAGCAGTTTATCGACTACTCTAGCGGGGAGGGCAGATACGCAGTATTTT